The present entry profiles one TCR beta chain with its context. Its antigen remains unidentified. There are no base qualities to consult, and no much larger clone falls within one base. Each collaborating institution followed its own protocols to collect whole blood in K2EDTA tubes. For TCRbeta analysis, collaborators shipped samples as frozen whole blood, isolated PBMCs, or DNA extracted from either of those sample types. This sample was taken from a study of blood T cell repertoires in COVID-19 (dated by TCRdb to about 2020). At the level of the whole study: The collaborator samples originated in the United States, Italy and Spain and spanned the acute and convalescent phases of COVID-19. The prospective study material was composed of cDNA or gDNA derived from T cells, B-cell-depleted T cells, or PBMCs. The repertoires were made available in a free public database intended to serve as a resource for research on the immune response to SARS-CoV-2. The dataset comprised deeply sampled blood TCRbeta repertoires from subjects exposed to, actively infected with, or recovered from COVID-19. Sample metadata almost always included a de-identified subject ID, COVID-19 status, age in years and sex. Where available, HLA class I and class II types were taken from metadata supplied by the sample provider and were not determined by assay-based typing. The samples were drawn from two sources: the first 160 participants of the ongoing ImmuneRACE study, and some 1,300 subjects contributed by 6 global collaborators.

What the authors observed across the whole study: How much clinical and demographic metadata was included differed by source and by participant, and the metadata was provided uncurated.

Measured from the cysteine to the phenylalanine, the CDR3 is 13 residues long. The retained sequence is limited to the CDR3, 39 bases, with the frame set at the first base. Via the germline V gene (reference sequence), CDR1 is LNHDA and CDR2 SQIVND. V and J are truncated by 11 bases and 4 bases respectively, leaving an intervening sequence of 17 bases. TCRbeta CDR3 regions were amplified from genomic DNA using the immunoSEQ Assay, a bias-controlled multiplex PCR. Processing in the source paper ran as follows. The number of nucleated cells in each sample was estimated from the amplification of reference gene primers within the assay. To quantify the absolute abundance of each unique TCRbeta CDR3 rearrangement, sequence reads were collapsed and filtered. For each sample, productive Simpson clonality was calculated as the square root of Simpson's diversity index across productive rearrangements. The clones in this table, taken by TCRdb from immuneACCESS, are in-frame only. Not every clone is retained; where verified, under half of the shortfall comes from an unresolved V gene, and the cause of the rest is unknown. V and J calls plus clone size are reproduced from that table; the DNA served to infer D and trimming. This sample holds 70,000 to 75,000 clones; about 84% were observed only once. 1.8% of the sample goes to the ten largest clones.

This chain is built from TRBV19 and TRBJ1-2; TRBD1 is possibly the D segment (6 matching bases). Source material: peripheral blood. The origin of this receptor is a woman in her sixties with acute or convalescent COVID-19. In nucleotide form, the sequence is TGTGCCGGCCTAGACAGGCACTCCTATGGCTACACCTTC. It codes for CAGLDRHSYGYTF. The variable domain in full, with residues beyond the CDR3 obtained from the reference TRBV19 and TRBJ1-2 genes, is DGGITQSPKYLFRKEGQNVTLSCEQNLNHDAMYWYRQDPGQGLRLIYYSQIVNDFQKGDIAEGYSVSREKKESFPLTVTSAQKNPTAFYLCAGLDRHSYGYTFGSGTRLTVV.